Presented here are 31 T cell receptor beta chains from one specimen sequenced in a study of T-cell memory formation after mild COVID-19. MiXCR, run by TCRdb on the 5' RACE reads, gives a single entry per CDR3 protein. Altogether some 600,000 distinct CDR3 sequences are present, around a sixth being singletons, with the ten largest covering just over 8%. Sequencing input: PBMCs or a T cell subset sorted from them (not recorded which). The receptors originated from an adult woman who had mild COVID-19 (a few samples of this study predate the infection). Cell type and time point are not known.

This clonotype was seen a handful of times. J is TRBJ2-1 and V is TRBV12-3 or TRBV12-4, with TRBD2 as a possible D gene (7 bases). Trimming pared 6 bases from V and 0 bases from J, leaving 12 bases between. This CDR3 is built from 15 residues. CDR3 nucleotides: TGTGCCAGCAGCCGCGGGGGCCTCTCCTACAATGAGCAGTTCTTC. It yields the protein CASSRGGLSYNEQFF.

This chain links TRBV6-5 with TRBJ1-1; D remains ambiguous. The CDR3 has 13 residues. V lost 0 bases to trimming and J lost 7 bases, with 9 bases between them. CDR1 is MNHEY and CDR2 is SVGAGI in the germline V gene. The CDR3 DNA sequence: TGTGCCAGCAGTTACTCGTTCGGGAGTGAAGCTTTCTTT. Translating gives CASSYSFGSEAFF.

This clonotype was recorded many times. The J gene is TRBJ2-3, the V gene TRBV6-6; 8 bases line up with TRBD2. The CDR3 runs to 16 residues. V lost 5 bases to trimming and J lost 4 bases; unmatched junction nucleotides: 11. Germline-derived CDR1 and CDR2 are MNHNY and SVGAGI (reference sequence). The CDR3 here is CASSAGSGSQADTQYF. In nucleotides, the CDR3 is TGTGCCAGCAGTGCTGGCAGCGGGAGTCAGGCAGATACGCAGTATTTT.

This clonotype was seen a few times. The V and J genes are TRBV5-6 and TRBJ1-6; maybe TRBD1 (5 bases). Germline V gene data show CDR1 as SGHDT and CDR2 as YYEEEE. The CDR3 spans 14 residues. The germline V and J ends were trimmed by 2 bases and 7 bases, with 10 bases remaining between them. CDR3 protein: CASSFADRNSPLHF. CDR3 coding DNA: TGTGCCAGCAGCTTCGCCGACAGAAATTCACCCCTCCACTTT.

The V gene is TRBV6-5, the J gene TRBJ1-2, with D unresolved. Germline V gene sequence: CDR1 MNHEY, CDR2 SVGAGI. The CDR3 sequence is 13 residues long. V lost 0 bases and J 8 bases, leaving 10 bases between the germline ends. The CDR3 DNA follows: TGTGCCAGCAGTTACTCCAGGTCTAGGGGCTACACCTTC. It is translated as CASSYSRSRGYTF.

The chain couples TRBV7-9 to TRBJ1-4; 8 bases agree with TRBD1. CDR1 and CDR2 (germline): SEHNR, FQNEAQ (reference sequence). The length of the CDR3 is 15 residues. V lost 4 bases to trimming and J lost 8 bases; unmatched junction nucleotides: 9. CDR3 DNA sequence: TGTGCCAGCAGCTCAAACAGGGGGTTGGACGAAAAACTGTTTTTT. Amino acid sequence: CASSSNRGLDEKLFF.

This clonotype was seen a few times. The chain joins TRBV2 to TRBJ2-7, with 11 bases identical to TRBD1. Trimming cost V 7 bases and J 4 bases; bases outside gene matches: 6. Germline V gene sequence: CDR1 SNHLY, CDR2 FYNNEI. The CDR3 has 14 amino acids. The CDR3 coding sequence is TGTGCCAGCACCCCGGACAGGGGGCTTTACGAGCAGTACTTC. This translates into CASTPDRGLYEQYF.

This rearrangement joins TRBV10-3 to TRBJ2-7; 8 nucleotides match TRBD1. The CDR3 loop spans 14 amino acids. The V gene's germline CDR1 is ENHRY and CDR2 SYGVKD. Trimming at V came to 8 bases and at J to 4 bases, leaving 10 bases not matched to a gene. CDR3 loop: CAIGRQGTLYEQYF. The CDR3 region has the DNA TGTGCCATCGGGCGACAGGGGACCCTTTACGAGCAGTACTTC.

The chain combines TRBV12-3 or TRBV12-4 with TRBJ1-5, with D possibly being TRBD1 (5 bases). The CDR3 spans 17 residues. Trimming stripped 3 bases from V and 3 bases from J, with 18 bases between. DNA for the CDR3: TGTGCCAGCAGTTTTGGGCCCAGACAGCCTAACAATCAGCCCCAGCATTTT. It encodes CASSFGPRQPNNQPQHF.

Many counts were recorded for this clonotype. The CDR3 DNA reads as TGCGCCAGCAGCCAAGGCGTAGGGGGTTCCTACGAGCAGTACTTC. The encoded protein is CASSQGVGGSYEQYF. The V gene is TRBV4-1, the J gene TRBJ2-7, with D maybe TRBD1 (6 bases). The germline gives CDR1 MGHRA, CDR2 YSYEKL. V was pared by 1 base and J by 1 base, with 11 bases between. CDR3 length: 15 residues.

This chain joins TRBV10-3 and TRBJ2-1; D uncertain. Germline CDR1 ENHRY, CDR2 SYGVKD. CDR3 length: 16 amino acids. V was trimmed by 2 bases and J by 0 bases, leaving 11 bases between them. The CDR3 here is CAISEAASTSYNEQFF. DNA of the CDR3: TGTGCCATCAGTGAGGCAGCCTCCACCTCCTACAATGAGCAGTTCTTC.

The chain combines TRBV7-2 with TRBJ2-1; maybe TRBD2 (5 bases). Germline CDR1 reads SGHTA; CDR2 reads FQGNSA. The CDR3 is 16 amino acids. The V end was cut by 5 bases, the J end by 6 bases, with 20 bases between. The CDR3 nucleotides are TGTGCCAGCAGCGGCTTTCGACCCCCCGAGGGCAATGAGCAGTTCTTC. Translation gives CASSGFRPPEGNEQFF.

The table lists this clonotype with a few counts. The gene calls are TRBV10-3 and TRBJ2-5, with unresolved D. V was shortened by 3 bases and J by 1 base, with 6 bases between the two germline ends. The CDR3 is 13 amino acids. Germline V gene lookup returns CDR1 ENHRY and CDR2 SYGVKD. The CDR3 nucleotides are TGTGCCATCAGTGATGTAGCCCAAGAGACCCAGTACTTC. As protein: CAISDVAQETQYF.

V and J are TRBV29-1 and TRBJ2-1; D possibly corresponds to TRBD2 (5 bases). Trimming took 8 bases from V and 2 from J, leaving 13 bases between them. This CDR3 has 13 residues. Germline V CDR1 and CDR2: SQVTM, ANQGSEA. This chain's CDR3 is CSLGGPPYNEQFF. CDR3 bases: TGCAGCCTAGGAGGACCCCCCTACAATGAGCAGTTCTTC.

This clonotype turned up a few times. V gene TRBV19 combines with J gene TRBJ2-3, with TRBD2 identical over 8 bases. This CDR3 spans 14 amino acids. In germline, CDR1 is LNHDA, CDR2 SQIVND (reference sequence). The J segment lost 4 bases and the V segment lost 7 bases, leaving 7 bases of the junction unmatched. CDR3 sequence reads: CASKGGRKADTQYF. The CDR3 DNA reads TGTGCCAGTAAGGGCGGGAGGAAGGCAGATACGCAGTATTTT.

The sample holds a few counts of this clonotype. CDR3 loop: CASSGSWPGGETQYF. The CDR3 DNA reads as TGTGCCAGCAGCGGAAGTTGGCCCGGGGGAGAGACCCAGTACTTC. V usage is TRBV5-4 and J usage is TRBJ2-5, with D perhaps TRBD2 (6 bases). V gave up 4 bases and J gave up 4 bases, with 17 bases separating them. This CDR3 has 15 amino acids. Germline CDR1 reads SGHNT; CDR2 reads YYREEE (reference sequence).

This clonotype was picked up a small number of times. The chain joins TRBV5-1 to TRBJ2-7; D unresolved. With 0 bases removed from V and 6 bases from J, the gap between germline ends came to 10 bases. CDR1 is SGHRS and CDR2 is YFSETQ in the germline V gene. The CDR3 covers 13 residues. The CDR3 coding sequence is TGCGCCAGCAGCTTGGGTGAAGTGTTCGAGCAGTACTTC. It translates to CASSLGEVFEQYF.

The chain has TRBV4-3 and TRBJ2-3; TRBD2 aligns across 14 bases. Losses at the gene ends were 0 bases for V and 7 bases for J; bases not matched to a gene: 12. From germline, CDR1 is LGHNA and CDR2 YSLEER. The CDR3 is 19 residues long. CDR3 in amino acids: CASSQDWARTSGRWNTQYF. In DNA, the CDR3 is TGCGCCAGCAGCCAAGATTGGGCCCGGACTAGCGGGAGGTGGAATACGCAGTATTTT.

The chain recombines TRBV25-1 with TRBJ1-1, with a tentative D call TRBD1 (5 bases). CDR3 length: 14 amino acids. The germline gives CDR1 MGHDK, CDR2 SYGVNS. Trimming left V 0 bases short and J 1 base short, with 6 bases between. The DNA of the CDR3 is TGTGCCAGCAGTGAATACGGGGGGAACACTGAAGCTTTCTTT. This translates into CASSEYGGNTEAFF. The entire variable domain, with the rest obtained from reference TRBV25-1 and TRBJ1-1, is as follows: EADIYQTPRYLVIGTGKKITLECSQTMGHDKMYWYQQDPGMELHLIHYSYGVNSTEKGDLSSESTVSRIRTEHFPLTLESARPSHTSQYLCASSEYGGNTEAFFGQGTRLTVV.

This clonotype occurred a few times. The J gene is TRBJ2-7, the V gene TRBV5-1, with 9 bases identical to TRBD2. The CDR3 is made up of 16 amino acids. With V trimmed by 5 bases and J by 2 bases, 11 bases remained unmatched. Germline loops: CDR1 SGHRS, CDR2 YFSETQ. The CDR3 DNA reads TGCGCCAGCAGTCCCAGCGGGGGGACAGCAACCTACGAGCAGTACTTC. Protein sequence: CASSPSGGTATYEQYF.

This clonotype was observed a few times. This chain links TRBV4-1 with TRBJ2-5; 7 bases agree with TRBD2. Germline values: CDR1 MGHRA, CDR2 YSYEKL. There are 16 residues in the CDR3. The junction had 10 bases not matched to a gene; V was cut back by 4 bases and J by 2 bases. CDR3 loop: CASSPSGLTVQETQYF. CDR3 bases: TGCGCCAGCAGCCCCTCGGGACTAACCGTTCAAGAGACCCAGTACTTC.

As concerns this clonotype: Mismatch with germline at one junction end may stem from a read error. V and J are TRBV20-1 and TRBJ2-3, with TRBD1 identical over 8 bases. The length of the CDR3 is 15 residues. CDR1 DFQATT and CDR2 SNEGSKA come from the germline V gene (reference sequence). CDR3 sequence: CSAGEDRAVADTQYF. In DNA, the CDR3 is TGCAGTGCTGGAGAGGACAGGGCGGTGGCAGATACGCAGTATTTT.

J is TRBJ1-4 and V is TRBV3-1, with TRBD1 matching over 9 bases. V was clipped by 3 bases and J by 3 bases; unmatched bases: 2. Germline-derived CDR1 and CDR2 are LGHDT and YNNKEL (reference sequence). This CDR3 has 15 amino acids. The CDR3 bases are TGTGCCAGCAGCCATGGGGACAGGGCTAATGAAAAACTGTTTTTT. It specifies CASSHGDRANEKLFF. The variable domain in full, with the rest retrieved from reference TRBV3-1 and TRBJ1-4, is DTAVSQTPKYLVTQMGNDKSIKCEQNLGHDTMYWYKQDSKKFLKIMFSYNNKELIINETVPNRFSPKSPDKAHLNLHINSLELGDSAVYFCASSHGDRANEKLFFGSGTQLSVL.

This chain connects TRBV7-9 to TRBJ1-2; no clear D. Germline CDR1 reads SEHNR; CDR2 reads FQNEAQ (reference sequence). This CDR3 region has 13 residues. Trimming cost V 5 bases and J 8 bases, with 15 bases left between them. The CDR3, as DNA: TGTGCCAGCAGCCCTACAGAGGGTCGCGGCTACACCTTC. Amino acid sequence: CASSPTEGRGYTF.

V and J are TRBV5-1 and TRBJ2-3; TRBD2 aligns across 9 bases. With 0 bases clipped from V and 2 bases from J, the junction kept 7 bases outside the gene matches. The length of the CDR3 is 17 residues. Germline V gene data show CDR1 as SGHRS and CDR2 as YFSETQ. CDR3 amino acids: CASSLAPAGGPTDTQYF. The CDR3 DNA sequence: TGCGCCAGCAGCTTGGCCCCAGCGGGGGGCCCCACAGATACGCAGTATTTT.

There are a few counts of this clonotype. V usage is TRBV20-1 and J usage is TRBJ2-1, with 10 nucleotides matching TRBD1. V dropped 5 bases and J dropped 6; count of bases not matched to a gene: 13. The CDR3 covers 16 residues. Germline V gene data show CDR1 as DFQATT and CDR2 as SNEGSKA (reference sequence). This CDR3 reads CSAHLSVGQGFNEQFF. In DNA form, the CDR3 reads TGCAGTGCTCACCTTTCGGTGGGACAGGGGTTCAATGAGCAGTTCTTC.

A few counts support this clonotype. V is TRBV5-1 and J is TRBJ1-2; 8 positions agree with TRBD1. The trim removed 4 bases at V and 7 bases at J, leaving 6 bases unmatched. From germline, CDR1 is SGHRS and CDR2 YFSETQ. CDR3 length: 13 amino acids. The CDR3 reads CASSVGQGRGYTF. CDR3 DNA: TGCGCCAGCAGCGTCGGACAGGGCCGTGGCTACACCTTC. The whole variable domain, remainder taken from reference TRBV5-1 and TRBJ1-2, is KAGVTQTPRYLIKTRGQQVTLSCSPISGHRSVSWYQQTPGQGLQFLFEYFSETQRNKGNFPGRFSGRQFSNSRSEMNVSTLELGDSALYLCASSVGQGRGYTFGSGTRLTVV.

This clonotype was observed a handful of times. The CDR3 coding sequence is TGTGCCAGCAGTTTAGCGGGAAAGACCCAGTACTTC. This translates into CASSLAGKTQYF. The rearrangement joins TRBV12-3 or TRBV12-4 to TRBJ2-5; D is unclear. V shed 0 bases and J shed 6 bases, with 5 bases lying between them. There are 12 residues in the CDR3.

The chain links TRBV4-3 to TRBJ1-1, with D tentatively TRBD1 (5 bases). This CDR3 has 15 residues. V lost 0 bases to trimming and J lost 6 bases, with 14 bases between them. The germline CDR1 and CDR2 sequences are LGHNA and YSLEER. Here the CDR3 reads CASSQERSSGAEAFF. The CDR3 nucleotides read TGCGCCAGCAGCCAAGAGCGCAGCTCGGGGGCTGAAGCTTTCTTT.

V and J are TRBV12-3 or TRBV12-4 and TRBJ2-7; no clear D gene. V was clipped by 7 bases and J by 6 bases, with 10 bases between them. This CDR3 spans 11 amino acids. CDR3 nucleotide sequence: TGTGCCAGCACCTTAGGTTCCGAGCAGTACTTC. It yields the protein CASTLGSEQYF.

This rearrangement joins TRBV25-1 to TRBJ2-2, with a possible D match to TRBD2 (5 bases). The CDR3 is made up of 18 amino acids. Per germline, CDR1 MGHDK and CDR2 SYGVNS. Trimming removed 6 bases from V and 0 bases from J, with 20 bases in between. CDR3 loop: CASSVGVTLVPNTGELFF. The CDR3, as DNA: TGTGCCAGCAGCGTCGGGGTGACACTTGTACCGAACACCGGGGAGCTGTTTTTT. Using reference TRBV25-1 and TRBJ2-2 for the parts outside the CDR3, the full variable domain is EADIYQTPRYLVIGTGKKITLECSQTMGHDKMYWYQQDPGMELHLIHYSYGVNSTEKGDLSSESTVSRIRTEHFPLTLESARPSHTSQYLCASSVGVTLVPNTGELFFGEGSRLTVL.